The source of this T cell receptor beta chain is a study of blood T cell repertoires in COVID-19. The method was immunoSEQ multiplex PCR; TCRdb's version includes in-frame clones alone and lacks a portion of them. The sample includes about 140,000 clones, 70% to 80% of them seen just once. The CDR3 is made up of 14 amino acids. V lost 6 bases to trimming and J lost 3 bases; unmatched junction nucleotides: 3. Germline V gene lookup returns CDR1 MGHRA and CDR2 YSYEKL. J is TRBJ2-1 and V is TRBV4-1; 9 nucleotides line up with TRBD2. This TCR was recovered from a man aged 45-60 years with acute or convalescent COVID-19. The sequenced sample consisted of peripheral blood. The CDR3 bases are TGCGCCAGCAGGTTAGCGGGGGTCTACAATGAGCAGTTCTTC. Translated: CASRLAGVYNEQFF.